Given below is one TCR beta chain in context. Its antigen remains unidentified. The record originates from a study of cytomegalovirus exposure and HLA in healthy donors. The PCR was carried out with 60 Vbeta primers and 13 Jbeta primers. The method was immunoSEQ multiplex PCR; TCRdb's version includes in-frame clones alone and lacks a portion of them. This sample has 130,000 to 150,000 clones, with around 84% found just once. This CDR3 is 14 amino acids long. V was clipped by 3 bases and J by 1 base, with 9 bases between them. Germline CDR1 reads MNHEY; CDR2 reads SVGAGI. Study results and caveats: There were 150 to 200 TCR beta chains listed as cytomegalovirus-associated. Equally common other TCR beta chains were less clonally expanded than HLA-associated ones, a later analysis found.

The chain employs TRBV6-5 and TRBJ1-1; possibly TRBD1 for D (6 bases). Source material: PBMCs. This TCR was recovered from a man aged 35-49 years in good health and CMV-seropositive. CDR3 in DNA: TGTGCCAGCAGTTATAGGGGGACGAACACTGAAGCTTTCTTT. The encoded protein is CASSYRGTNTEAFF.